This entry concerns a single TCR beta chain. This sample stems from a study of blood T cell repertoires in COVID-19. Study as a whole: Spain, Italy and the United States supplied samples that represented acute and convalescent COVID-19.

V lost 0 bases to trimming and J lost 0 bases, with 12 bases between them. Germline CDR1 reads SGHTA; CDR2 reads FQGNSA. The CDR3 spans 17 residues. Data came from immunoSEQ multiplex PCR; TCRdb stores just in-frame clones and leaves some out. This table holds under 150,000 clones, 85% to 90% found once. The sample taken for sequencing was peripheral blood. V and J are TRBV7-2 and TRBJ2-4, with D perhaps TRBD1 (5 bases). The source is a woman in her forties or fifties with acute or convalescent COVID-19. The CDR3 loop reads CASSLALGDLAKNIQYF. DNA for the CDR3: TGTGCCAGCAGCTTAGCGTTAGGGGATCTAGCCAAAAACATTCAGTACTTC.